This TCR beta chain was identified during a study of shared clonotypes between healthy human individuals. Points on this clone: Its antigen remains unknown.

Sequenced by immunoSEQ multiplex PCR; TCRdb stores in-frame clones only, minus some. The top ten hold about 0.42% of the sample, which has roughly 1.5 million clones, approximately 98% seen once. Trimming cost V 2 bases and J 5 bases; bases outside gene matches: 4. The CDR3 has 14 residues. Germline loops: CDR1 SGHRS, CDR2 YFSETQ. Overall study findings and caveats: Clonotype sharing among donors was expected to depend on sequencing depth.

The TCR originated in a man under 40 in good health. The specimen was naive CD4+ T cells sorted from blood. As for subset: CD45RA+ positively selected. The chain links TRBV5-1 to TRBJ2-3, with TRBD1 matching 8 bases. The chain's CDR3 is CASSFRGPQDTQYF. The CDR3 bases are TGCGCCAGCAGCTTCAGGGGGCCTCAAGATACGCAGTATTTT.